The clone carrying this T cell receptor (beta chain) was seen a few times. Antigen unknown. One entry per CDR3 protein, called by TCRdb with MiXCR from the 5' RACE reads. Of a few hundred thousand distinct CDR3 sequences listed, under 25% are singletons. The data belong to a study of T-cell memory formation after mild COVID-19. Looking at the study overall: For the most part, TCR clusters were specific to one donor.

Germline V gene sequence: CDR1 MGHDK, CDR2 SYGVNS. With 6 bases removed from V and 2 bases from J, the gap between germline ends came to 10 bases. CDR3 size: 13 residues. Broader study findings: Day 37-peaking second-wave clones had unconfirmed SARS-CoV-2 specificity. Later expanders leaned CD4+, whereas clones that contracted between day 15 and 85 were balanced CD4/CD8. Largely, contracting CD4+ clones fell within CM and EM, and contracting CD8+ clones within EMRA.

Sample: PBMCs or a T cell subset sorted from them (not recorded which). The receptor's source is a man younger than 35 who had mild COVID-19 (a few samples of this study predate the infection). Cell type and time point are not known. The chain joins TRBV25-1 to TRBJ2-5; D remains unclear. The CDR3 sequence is CASSVLEQETQYF. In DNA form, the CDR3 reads TGTGCCAGCAGCGTACTCGAACAAGAGACCCAGTACTTC.